Sequencing of this T cell receptor (beta chain) was carried out in a study of CD8 T cells in ankylosing spondylitis. Study-wide findings and caveats: Reported data indicate significant enrichment of disease-linked clones within matched ankylosing spondylitis synovial fluid. A subset of motif variants has previously been described in the synovial fluid and blood of reactive arthritis. CD8+ by phenotype, disease-linked clones were relatively rare in peripheral blood. Ankylosing spondylitis blood appeared to carry a characteristic TCR beta motif of several highly homologous variants.

TCRdb re-analysed the 5' RACE reads in MiXCR, keeping a single row per CDR3 protein. The profile shows about 250,000 distinct CDR3 sequences, 8% to 9% of them singletons. CDR3 size: 12 residues. Trimming stripped 6 bases from V and 5 bases from J, with 11 bases between. Notes on this clonotype: What it binds is not known.

This receptor was identified in a female donor with ankylosing spondylitis or in good health (not recorded which). The sample comprised blood, either unsorted or a sorted T cell fraction (not recorded which). V is TRBV12-3 or TRBV12-4 and J is TRBJ2-7; no clear D gene. In DNA, the CDR3 is TGTGCCAGCAGCTCCGCCGTGAACGAGCAGTACTTC. Encoded protein: CASSSAVNEQYF.